Included here is one T cell receptor beta chain sequence, with context. CDR1 and CDR2 from the germline V gene are SEHNR and FQNEAQ (reference sequence). Trimming left V 10 bases short and J 1 base short, with 16 bases between. The CDR3 has 14 residues. The data belong to a study of T cells after yellow fever vaccination. TCRdb itself ran the 5' RACE reads through MiXCR, one entry per CDR3 protein. In the table there are under 500,000 distinct CDR3 sequences, roughly a sixth of which are singletons. V is TRBV7-9 and J is TRBJ1-1; D possibly corresponds to TRBD1 (6 bases). This receptor was obtained from a young man who received the YFV17D yellow fever vaccine. The sample consisted of PBMCs, taken before the yellow fever booster vaccination. DNA for the CDR3: TGTGCCATCCGGCAGGGGTTCAGGAACACTGAAGCTTTCTTT. Translated, it gives CAIRQGFRNTEAFF.